This is a list of T cell receptor beta chains from one sample in a study of blood T cell repertoires in COVID-19. Some clones are missing from TCRdb's copy, which holds only in-frame ones; the method was immunoSEQ multiplex PCR. The data contain some 500,000 clones, roughly nine tenths of them singletons. Sequencing input: peripheral blood. The receptors here all came from a woman aged 45-65 years with COVID-19, enrolled during active disease. CDR3s leave out the opening cysteine and the closing phenylalanine or tryptophan.

v_call: TRBV2; cdr3_aa: ASSEGQGGSQPQH
v_call: TRBV19; cdr3_aa: ASSIVVGQGTYEQY
v_call: TRBV6-5; cdr3_aa: ASSYRGQGYGYT
v_call: TRBV7-8; cdr3_aa: ASSLAGTGRPNTEAF
v_call: TRBV10-1; cdr3_aa: ASSEGAGYGYT
v_call: TRBV28; cdr3_aa: ASSFQSGAGGKGYT
v_call: TRBV19; cdr3_aa: ASSISRDNEQF
v_call: TRBV25-1; cdr3_aa: ASSWAATQY
v_call: TRBV11-2; cdr3_aa: ASSSLAGMKQF
v_call: TRBV21-1; cdr3_aa: ASRGDSRRSNQPQH
v_call: TRBV5-1; cdr3_aa: ASSSLDTNAFYEQY
v_call: TRBV7-9; cdr3_aa: ASSLAGYRGSTEAF
v_call: TRBV3-1/TRBV3-2; cdr3_aa: ASSPQANYGYT
v_call: TRBV2; cdr3_aa: ASSEDTSGGLDSYNEQF
v_call: TRBV6-5; cdr3_aa: ASSYAGASGETQY
v_call: TRBV19; cdr3_aa: ASSIGWGNTIY
v_call: TRBV2; cdr3_aa: ASNSGYGYT